This TCR beta chain appears in the sequencing data of a study of Ad26.COV2.S vaccination and SARS-CoV-2 variants. General observations from the study: Reported post-vaccination CD8+ and CD4+ T cell responses to spike showed substantial breadth. Total T cell responses, in the TCR breadth and depth analyses, may have been underestimated. With respect to non-spike TCR breadth, vaccine and placebo recipients were similar.

Note on this clone: Its antigen is unidentified.

The CDR3 is made up of 14 amino acids. Trimming cost V 8 bases and J 0 bases; bases outside gene matches: 4. Per the germline V gene, CDR1 is LNHDA and CDR2 is SQIVND (reference sequence). Sequencing was performed with immunoSEQ multiplex PCR; in TCRdb, only in-frame clones are kept and a portion is missing. The data show 300,000 to 450,000 clones, about 90% seen once. The gene calls are TRBV19 and TRBJ1-1, with 9 bases that match TRBD1. The sample consisted of peripheral blood, taken after recovery from COVID-19. This TCR was sampled from a human donor who had recovered from COVID-19. In nucleotides, the CDR3 is TGTGCCAGTGCCTGGACAGGGGTGAACACTGAAGCTTTCTTT. It yields the protein CASAWTGVNTEAFF.